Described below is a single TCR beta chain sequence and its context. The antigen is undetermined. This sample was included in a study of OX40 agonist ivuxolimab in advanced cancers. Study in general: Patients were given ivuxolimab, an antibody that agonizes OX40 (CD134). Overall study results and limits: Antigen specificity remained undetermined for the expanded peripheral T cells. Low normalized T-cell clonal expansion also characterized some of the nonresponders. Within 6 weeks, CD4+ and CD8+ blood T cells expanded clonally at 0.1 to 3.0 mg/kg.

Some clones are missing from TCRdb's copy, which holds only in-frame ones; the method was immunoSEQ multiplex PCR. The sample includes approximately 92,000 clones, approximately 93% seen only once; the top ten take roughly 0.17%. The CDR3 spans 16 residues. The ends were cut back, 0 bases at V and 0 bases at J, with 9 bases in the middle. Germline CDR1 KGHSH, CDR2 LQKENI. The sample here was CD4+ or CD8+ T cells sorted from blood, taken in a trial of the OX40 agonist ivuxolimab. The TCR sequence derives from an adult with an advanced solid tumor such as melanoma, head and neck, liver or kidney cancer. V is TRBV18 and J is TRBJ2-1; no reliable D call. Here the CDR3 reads CASSPPQPSSYNEQFF. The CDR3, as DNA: TGTGCCAGCTCACCACCCCAGCCAAGCTCCTACAATGAGCAGTTCTTC. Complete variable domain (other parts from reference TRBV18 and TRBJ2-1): NAGVMQNPRHLVRRRGQEARLRCSPMKGHSHVYWYRQLPEEGLKFMVYLQKENIIDESGMPKERFSAEFPKEGPSILRIQQVVRGDSAAYFCASSPPQPSSYNEQFFGPGTRLTVL.